In this sample, the clone carrying this T cell receptor beta chain turned up a few times. What it binds is unknown. The data belong to a study of T-cell memory formation after mild COVID-19. The ends lost 5 bases at V and 7 bases at J; junction bases unmatched: 3. The CDR3 consists of 12 residues. CDR1 is SGHTA, CDR2 FQGTGA, per germline. Study observations and caveats: The pre-infection memory compartment contained some responding clones, suggesting cross-reactive memory joined. Clones from the second wave (peaking day 37) had unconfirmed SARS-CoV-2 specificity.

Libraries for TCRalpha and TCRbeta carried sample barcodes and unique molecular identifiers via 5'RACE. TCRdb reanalysed the 5' RACE reads using MiXCR and keeps one entry per CDR3 protein. Of approximately 250,000 distinct CDR3 sequences in the sample, over 15% were seen once. This TCR was sampled from a young man who had mild COVID-19 (a few samples of this study predate the infection). Cell type and time point are not known. The chain links TRBV7-3 to TRBJ1-1, with 8 bases that match TRBD1. Sequenced material: PBMCs or a T cell subset sorted from them (not recorded which). CDR3 nucleotides: TGTGCCAGCAGCCCGGGGACAGGTGAAGCTTTCTTT. Residues: CASSPGTGEAFF. Full variable domain (rest looked up from reference TRBV7-3 and TRBJ1-1): GAGVSQTPSNKVTEKGKYVELRCDPISGHTALYWYRQSLGQGPEFLIYFQGTGAADDSGLPNDRFFAVRPEGSVSTLKIQRTERGDSAVYLCASSPGTGEAFFGQGTRLTVV.